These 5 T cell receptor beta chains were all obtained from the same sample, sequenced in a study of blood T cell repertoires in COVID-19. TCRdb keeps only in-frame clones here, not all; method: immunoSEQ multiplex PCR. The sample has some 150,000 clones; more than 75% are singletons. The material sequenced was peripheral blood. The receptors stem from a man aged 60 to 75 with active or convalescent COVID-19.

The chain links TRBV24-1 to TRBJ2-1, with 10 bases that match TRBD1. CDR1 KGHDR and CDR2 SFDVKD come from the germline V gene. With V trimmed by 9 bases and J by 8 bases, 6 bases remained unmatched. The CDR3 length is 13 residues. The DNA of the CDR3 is TGTGCCACCGCGACAGGGGGCAGGGATGAGCAGTTCTTC. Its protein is CATATGGRDEQFF.

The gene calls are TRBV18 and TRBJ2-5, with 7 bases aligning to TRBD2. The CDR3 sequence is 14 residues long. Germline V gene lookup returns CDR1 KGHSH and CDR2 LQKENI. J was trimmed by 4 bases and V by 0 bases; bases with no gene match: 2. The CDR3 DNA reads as TGTGCCAGCTCACCACCAGCGGGGCGAGAGACCCAGTACTTC. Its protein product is CASSPPAGRETQYF.

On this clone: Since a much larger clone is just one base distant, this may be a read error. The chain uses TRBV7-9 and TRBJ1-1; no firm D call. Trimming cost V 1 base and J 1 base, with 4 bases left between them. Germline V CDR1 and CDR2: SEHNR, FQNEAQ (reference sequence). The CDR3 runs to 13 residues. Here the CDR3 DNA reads TGTGCCAGCAGCTTAGGACAGAACACTGAAGCTTTCTTT. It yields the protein CASSLGQNTEAFF.

The CDR3 DNA sequence: TGTGCCAGCAGTTACGTCTATAACACTGAAGCTTTCTTT. Amino acid sequence: CASSYVYNTEAFF. The chain recombines TRBV6-5 with TRBJ1-1, with D uncertain. This CDR3 has 13 residues. V was clipped by 2 bases and J by 2 bases, with 6 bases between them. Germline assignment: CDR1 MNHEY and CDR2 SVGAGI.

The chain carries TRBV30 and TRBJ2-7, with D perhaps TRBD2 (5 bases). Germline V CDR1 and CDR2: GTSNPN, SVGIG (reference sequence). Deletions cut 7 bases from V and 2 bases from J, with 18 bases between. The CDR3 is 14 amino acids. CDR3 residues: CAYAPPSFPYEQYF. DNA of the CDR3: TGTGCCTACGCTCCCCCTAGCTTCCCCTACGAGCAGTACTTC.